The next 4 T cell receptor beta chains were all read from a single sample in a study of beta chain features in type 1 diabetes. Study findings and constraints: TCRB CDR3s from Type 1 diabetes patients were moderately but significantly shorter in all four CD4+ subsets.

These receptors have no identified antigens. Investigators reverse transcribed all isolated RNA, so they sequenced expressed TCRB transcripts. Measured with immunoSEQ multiplex PCR; TCRdb has only the in-frame clones, and not every one. The sample lists roughly 220,000 clones; around 16% were seen once. What was sequenced was naive CD4+ T cells from blood. These receptors were obtained from a man aged 30-40 years with type 1 diabetes.

The V call is TRBV6-5, the J call TRBJ1-2; 7 nucleotides match TRBD1. The length of the CDR3 is 14 residues. Germline CDR1 MNHEY, CDR2 SVGAGI. Unmatched junction bases numbered 11, after V lost 10 bases and J lost 3 bases. The CDR3 bases are TGTGCCACCTGGGCTAGGGGGCGGGACTATGGCTACACCTTC. It is translated as CATWARGRDYGYTF.

This clone has just a few counts. The V and J genes are TRBV11-3 and TRBJ2-7; D ambiguous. The CDR3 consists of 16 residues. The V gene's germline CDR1 is SGHNT and CDR2 YENEEA. The ends were cut back, 1 base at V and 3 bases at J, with 16 bases in the middle. The CDR3 loop is CASSLVGPDQIYEQYF. The CDR3 nucleotides are TGTGCCAGCAGCTTAGTAGGACCCGACCAAATCTACGAGCAGTACTTC.

This clone was counted between two and nine times. The chain recombines TRBV4-2 with TRBJ2-1; the match to TRBD1 covers 9 bases. The CDR3 runs to 16 residues. V lost 0 bases and J lost 6; bases outside the gene matches: 6. Per germline, CDR1 LGHNA and CDR2 YNFKEQ. The CDR3 sequence: CASSQDRDRAGNEQFF. CDR3 nucleotides: TGTGCCAGCAGCCAAGATCGGGACAGGGCTGGCAATGAGCAGTTCTTC.

This clone was found a few times. The CDR3 spells CAGGVKNTEAFF. The CDR3 DNA is TGTGCCGGCGGGGTCAAGAACACTGAAGCTTTCTTT. The chain couples TRBV2 to TRBJ1-1; D not certain. Germline CDR1 SNHLY, CDR2 FYNNEI. The V gene lost 11 bases and the J gene lost 1 base, with 11 bases spanning the gap. CDR3 size: 12 residues.